Presented here are 27 T cell receptor beta chains from one specimen sequenced in a study of T-cell memory formation after mild COVID-19. One entry per CDR3 protein results from TCRdb running MiXCR on the 5' RACE reads. Here the sample spans 180,000 or so distinct CDR3 sequences, 16% being singletons. The sequencing input was PBMCs or a T cell subset sorted from them (not recorded which). All receptors derive from an adult woman who had mild COVID-19 (a few samples of this study predate the infection). Cell type and time point are not known.

This clonotype was found many times. The chain couples TRBV20-1 to TRBJ2-5; 8 bases are a match to TRBD2. The CDR3 has 14 residues. The germline CDR1 and CDR2 sequences are DFQATT and SNEGSKA (reference sequence). V lost 3 bases to trimming and J lost 5 bases; unmatched junction nucleotides: 8. CDR3 sequence: CSASRVAGIETQYF. The DNA for the CDR3 is TGCAGTGCTAGTCGCGTAGCGGGGATTGAGACCCAGTACTTC.

This clonotype appeared a few times. In nucleotides, the CDR3 is TGCGCCAGCACGGTTACGGACAGAGTCAATGAGCAGTTCTTC. Translation: CASTVTDRVNEQFF. The rearrangement joins TRBV5-1 to TRBJ2-1; tentative D call: TRBD1 (6 bases). V gave up 6 bases and J gave up 6 bases, with 16 bases separating them. Per the germline V gene, CDR1 is SGHRS and CDR2 is YFSETQ. This CDR3 has 14 residues.

The chain uses TRBV7-3 and TRBJ2-1; no reliable D call. Trimming cost V 1 base and J 9 bases, with 10 bases left between them. The CDR3 length is 13 residues. CDR1 and CDR2 from the germline V gene are SGHTA and FQGTGA. The CDR3 bases are TGTGCCAGCAGCTTAAGGGTAGAGGCTGAGCAGTTCTTC. This translates into CASSLRVEAEQFF.

The chain employs TRBV15 and TRBJ1-4, with D tentatively TRBD1 (5 bases). Trimming took 5 bases from V and 2 from J, leaving 12 bases between them. From germline, CDR1 is LNHNV and CDR2 YYDKDF (reference sequence). CDR3 length equals 15 residues. In DNA, the CDR3 is TGTGCCACCAGCGCACCCGGGGGGACTAATGAAAAACTGTTTTTT. Translated, it gives CATSAPGGTNEKLFF.

J is TRBJ2-1 and V is TRBV2; the match to TRBD2 covers 8 bases. This CDR3 comprises 11 residues. V was pared by 5 bases and J by 15 bases, with 6 bases of the junction left unmatched. Germline assignment: CDR1 SNHLY and CDR2 FYNNEI. The CDR3 DNA sequence: TGTGCCAGCAGTTTAGGACTAGCCATGTTCTTC. Translated, it gives CASSLGLAMFF.

This clonotype has a handful of counts. The chain is built from TRBV5-1 and TRBJ2-7; maybe TRBD2 (5 bases). The V end lost 4 bases, the J end lost 2 bases, and 16 bases lay between the germline ends. Germline V lookup: CDR1 SGHRS, CDR2 YFSETQ. The CDR3 is 15 amino acids. The CDR3 sequence is CASSLAVAATYEQYF. CDR3 nucleotides: TGCGCCAGCAGCCTAGCCGTGGCGGCCACCTACGAGCAGTACTTC.

A few counts support this clonotype. This chain links TRBV9 with TRBJ2-5; D may correspond to TRBD1 or TRBD2 (5 bases each). The CDR3 is 15 amino acids. The V gene's germline CDR1 is SGDLS and CDR2 YYNGEE. V lost 3 bases and J 4 bases, leaving 16 bases between the germline ends. The CDR3 nucleotides are TGTGCCAGCAGCGCCCCCCGGGCTGGGGGAGAGACCCAGTACTTC. It encodes CASSAPRAGGETQYF.

V gene TRBV6-5 combines with J gene TRBJ2-1, with 9 bases aligning to TRBD2. CDR3 length: 15 amino acids. Looked up from germline, CDR1 is MNHEY and CDR2 is SVGAGI. V shed 1 base and J 9 bases; nucleotides not matched to a gene: 7. The CDR3 nucleotides are TGTGCCAGCAGTTACTATGGCGGGAGGGGCGGTGAGCAGTTCTTC. Protein product: CASSYYGGRGGEQFF.

The sample holds a few counts of this clonotype. This CDR3 is CASSLGRLTNYGYTF. The CDR3 nucleotides read TGCGCCAGCAGCTTGGGACGGCTCACTAACTATGGCTACACCTTC. This chain uses TRBV5-1 with TRBJ1-2; no definite D call. The CDR3 spans 15 residues. Germline CDR1 SGHRS, CDR2 YFSETQ. V lost 0 bases to trimming and J lost 0 bases, with 9 bases between them. The full variable domain, rest sourced from reference TRBV5-1 and TRBJ1-2, is KAGVTQTPRYLIKTRGQQVTLSCSPISGHRSVSWYQQTPGQGLQFLFEYFSETQRNKGNFPGRFSGRQFSNSRSEMNVSTLELGDSALYLCASSLGRLTNYGYTFGSGTRLTVV.

This clonotype was seen a single time. V and J are TRBV7-9 and TRBJ1-2, with D uncertain. Trimming took off 1 base at V and 8 bases at J, with 11 bases between the two ends. The germline V gene encodes CDR1 SEHNR and CDR2 FQNEAQ (reference sequence). CDR3 length: 13 amino acids. CDR3 residues: CASSLDELGGYTF. The CDR3 DNA reads TGTGCCAGCAGCTTAGATGAGCTGGGCGGCTACACCTTC.

The rearrangement joins TRBV6-2 or TRBV6-3 to TRBJ2-5; 10 nucleotides match TRBD1. The length of the CDR3 is 22 residues. With V trimmed by 2 bases and J by 2 bases, 23 bases remained unmatched. Germline lookup yields CDR1 MNHEY and CDR2 SVGEGT. This CDR3 is CASSYPNSPRTGGYQSQETQYF. Written as DNA, the CDR3 is TGTGCCAGCAGTTACCCGAACTCCCCTCGGACAGGGGGTTATCAGAGTCAAGAGACCCAGTACTTC.

This clonotype was seen more than once but under ten times. The chain uses TRBV7-3 and TRBJ1-6, with a possible D match to TRBD1 (6 bases). This CDR3 has 14 residues. Germline values: CDR1 SGHTA, CDR2 FQGTGA. Trimming took 2 bases from V and 7 from J, leaving 9 bases between them. Here the CDR3 DNA reads TGTGCCAGCAGCTTAGGGGGGACAAATTCACCCCTCCACTTT. Its protein product is CASSLGGTNSPLHF.

This clonotype is medium-sized within its sample. CDR3: CASSRSSGTYTDTQYF. DNA for the CDR3: TGTGCCAGCAGCCGATCTAGCGGAACCTACACAGATACGCAGTATTTT. V is TRBV7-2 and J is TRBJ2-3, with TRBD2 matching over 7 bases. Germline V gene sequence: CDR1 SGHTA, CDR2 FQGNSA. With 5 bases clipped from V and 2 bases from J, the junction kept 10 bases outside the gene matches. The CDR3 loop spans 16 amino acids. Full variable domain (remainder filled in from reference TRBV7-2 and TRBJ2-3): GAGVSQSPSNKVTEKGKDVELRCDPISGHTALYWYRQSLGQGLEFLIYFQGNSAPDKSGLPSDRFSAERTGGSVSTLTIQRTQQEDSAVYLCASSRSSGTYTDTQYFGPGTRLTVL.

A few counts support this clonotype. The rearrangement links TRBV11-1 to TRBJ2-1, with a tentative D call TRBD2 (5 bases). CDR3 length equals 16 residues. CDR1 and CDR2 from the germline V gene are SGHAT and FQDESV (reference sequence). V was clipped by 3 bases and J by 0 bases, with 12 bases between them. CDR3 bases: TGTGCCAGCAGCTTGGAGGCCGTAAGCTCCTACAATGAGCAGTTCTTC. Its protein product is CASSLEAVSSYNEQFF.

The V and J genes are TRBV9 and TRBJ2-1; D gene uncertain. The germline CDR1 and CDR2 sequences are SGDLS and YYNGEE. This CDR3 spans 15 amino acids. V was pared by 4 bases and J by 4 bases, with 15 bases between. The CDR3 is CASSTTQTIYNEQFF. The CDR3 DNA sequence: TGTGCCAGCAGCACGACACAAACGATTTACAATGAGCAGTTCTTC.

The rearrangement joins TRBV3-1 to TRBJ2-1; 7 positions match TRBD2. Germline V CDR1 and CDR2: LGHDT, YNNKEL (reference sequence). The CDR3 is 14 amino acids. V shed 1 base, J shed 7 bases, and the junction held 4 bases outside the gene matches. For the CDR3, the DNA is TGTGCCAGCAGCCAAGGAAGCGGGGCTAATGAGCAGTTCTTC. Protein sequence: CASSQGSGANEQFF.

V is TRBV5-1 and J is TRBJ2-7; D is possibly TRBD1 (7 bases). Trimming left V 2 bases short and J 3 bases short, with 12 bases between. This CDR3 is 14 amino acids long. CDR1 and CDR2 from the germline V gene are SGHRS and YFSETQ. In DNA form, the CDR3 reads TGCGCCAGCAGCTTTGGCGGGACAGTCTACGAGCAGTACTTC. This encodes CASSFGGTVYEQYF.

V is TRBV7-2 and J is TRBJ2-3; 8 positions match TRBD2. V was clipped by 5 bases and J by 2 bases; unmatched bases: 6. CDR3 length: 15 residues. Germline V gives CDR1 SGHTA, CDR2 FQGNSA. CDR3 nucleotide sequence: TGTGCCAGCAGCCGGCGGGGGGCTTACACAGATACGCAGTATTTT. It is translated as CASSRRGAYTDTQYF.

The chain links TRBV14 to TRBJ2-7, with 10 bases aligning to TRBD1. The CDR3 totals 14 residues. Trimming removed 4 bases from V and 6 bases from J; junction bases left unmatched: 6. In germline, CDR1 is SGHDN, CDR2 FVKESK. The CDR3 is CASSPRTGGSEQYF. The CDR3 nucleotides read TGTGCCAGCAGCCCTCGGACAGGGGGTAGCGAGCAGTACTTC.

V is TRBV4-3 and J is TRBJ2-3, with 12 positions matching TRBD2. This CDR3 has 16 residues. J gave up 4 bases and V 2 bases, and 4 bases lay outside the gene matches. CDR1 LGHNA and CDR2 YSLEER come from the germline V gene. The CDR3 spells CASSQRLAGAADTQYF. CDR3 sequence (DNA): TGCGCCAGCAGCCAACGACTAGCGGGAGCGGCAGATACGCAGTATTTT.

This clonotype was detected only a few times. The chain uses TRBV5-4 and TRBJ2-5, with 13 positions matching TRBD2. V shed 3 bases, J shed 5 bases, and the junction held 7 bases outside the gene matches. Germline V lookup: CDR1 SGHNT, CDR2 YYREEE (reference sequence). The CDR3 loop spans 16 amino acids. The CDR3 nucleotides read TGTGCCAGCAGCTCTCGACTAGCGGGGGGCAGTGAGACCCAGTACTTC. Residues: CASSSRLAGGSETQYF.

This sequence joins TRBV29-1 and TRBJ2-3; D may correspond to TRBD1 or TRBD2 (6 bases each). V dropped 4 bases and J dropped 7 bases, with 9 bases sitting between them. The CDR3 loop spans 11 amino acids. Germline CDR1 reads SQVTM; CDR2 reads ANQGSEA. CDR3 sequence (DNA): TGCAGCGTTGCCGGGGGCTATACGCAGTATTTT. It translates to CSVAGGYTQYF.

This clonotype was observed a handful of times. The junction and the germline gene differ at one end; a read error may be behind it. The gene calls are TRBV30 and TRBJ2-1; TRBD2 agrees at 10 bases. The germline gives CDR1 GTSNPN, CDR2 SVGIG (reference sequence). The CDR3 sequence is 15 residues long. CDR3 residues: CVWSVGLAGANEQFF. In nucleotides, the CDR3 is TGTGTCTGGAGTGTAGGTCTAGCGGGAGCAAATGAGCAGTTCTTC.

This clonotype has only a few counts. This sequence joins TRBV18 and TRBJ2-5, with a weak D call TRBD1 (5 bases). The germline gives CDR1 KGHSH, CDR2 LQKENI. The CDR3 is 12 residues long. Trimming removed 2 bases from V and 5 bases from J, with 6 bases in between. CDR3 bases: TGTGCCAGCTCACCAGGGGCTGAGACCCAGTACTTC. Amino acid sequence: CASSPGAETQYF.

This clonotype was found a few times. The chain has TRBV5-1 and TRBJ1-1; no definite D call. Germline CDR1 and CDR2: SGHRS and YFSETQ. This CDR3 is 13 amino acids long. The V and J ends lost 2 bases and 3 bases respectively, with 8 bases between them. CDR3 nucleotide sequence: TGCGCCAGCAGCTTCCTGGTGGACACTGAAGCTTTCTTT. Its protein product is CASSFLVDTEAFF.

This clonotype showed up just a few times. This chain uses TRBV11-1 with TRBJ2-3, with TRBD2 matching 9 bases. This CDR3 has 16 residues. The ends lost 4 bases at V and 5 bases at J; junction bases unmatched: 10. Germline V gene sequence: CDR1 SGHAT, CDR2 FQDESV (reference sequence). As DNA, the CDR3 is TGTGCCAGCAGCTCTCATAGCGGGAGAGTCCAAGATACGCAGTATTTT. Amino acid sequence: CASSSHSGRVQDTQYF.

The gene calls are TRBV6-5 and TRBJ2-7, with D possibly being TRBD1 or TRBD2 (5 bases each). The V end was cut by 8 bases, the J end by 7 bases, with 18 bases between. Germline V gene sequence: CDR1 MNHEY, CDR2 SVGAGI. The CDR3 contains 13 residues. The CDR3 DNA follows: TGTGCCAGCTCTTCAACCCCGGGACGAGAGCAGTACTTC. Translating it yields CASSSTPGREQYF.